This T cell receptor (beta chain) was found in a study of cytomegalovirus exposure and HLA in healthy donors. V shed 5 bases, J shed 8 bases, and the junction held 3 bases outside the gene matches. This CDR3 has 12 amino acids. CDR1 is SGHTA, CDR2 FQGNSA, per germline. The PCR was carried out with 60 Vbeta primers and 13 Jbeta primers. Clones were read by immunoSEQ multiplex PCR, and TCRdb kept only the in-frame ones, dropping some. The sample consists of about 130,000 clones, 80% of them appearing once. The rearrangement joins TRBV7-2 to TRBJ2-1; 7 nucleotides line up with TRBD1. Sequenced material: PBMCs. This clonotype was sampled from a man younger than 40 in good health and CMV-seronegative. The CDR3 DNA reads as TGTGCCAGCAGCGACGACAGGGATGAGCAGTTCTTC. It is translated as CASSDDRDEQFF.